The 10 T cell receptor beta chains below come from one sample, sequenced in a study of cytomegalovirus exposure and HLA in healthy donors. Both 60 Vbeta primers and 13 Jbeta primers went into the PCR. Assay: immunoSEQ multiplex PCR; the TCRdb copy retains only in-frame clones and omits some. The sample yields 130,000 or so clones, of which the top ten take up about 1.6%. Material for sequencing was PBMCs. The receptors here all came from a woman aged 40 to 55 in good health and CMV-seronegative.

The chain is built from TRBV10-3 and TRBJ2-3; the match to TRBD2 covers 13 bases. Germline V gives CDR1 ENHRY, CDR2 SYGVKD. The CDR3 runs to 15 residues. Losses at the gene ends were 6 bases for V and 7 bases for J; bases not matched to a gene: 7. The CDR3 nucleotides are TGTGCCATCAGCACTAGCGGGGGGGCTACGAATACGCAGTATTTT. It is translated as CAISTSGGATNTQYF.

J is TRBJ1-1 and V is TRBV28; D is uncertain. There are 12 residues in the CDR3. Per germline, CDR1 MDHEN and CDR2 SYDVKM. Trimming removed 6 bases from V and 3 bases from J, with 8 bases in between. DNA of the CDR3: TGTGCCAGCAGGCGGGCATACACTGAAGCTTTCTTT. Protein sequence: CASRRAYTEAFF.

This sequence joins TRBV5-1 and TRBJ1-4; perhaps TRBD1 as D (6 bases). Germline CDR1 and CDR2: SGHRS and YFSETQ. The CDR3 extends over 16 amino acids. V was clipped by 4 bases and J by 7 bases, with 20 bases between them. The chain's CDR3 is CASSLRQAGLFEKLFF. The CDR3 DNA reads TGCGCCAGCAGCCTAAGACAGGCCGGGCTTTTTGAAAAACTGTTTTTT. The variable domain in full, completed from reference TRBV5-1 and TRBJ1-4, reads KAGVTQTPRYLIKTRGQQVTLSCSPISGHRSVSWYQQTPGQGLQFLFEYFSETQRNKGNFPGRFSGRQFSNSRSEMNVSTLELGDSALYLCASSLRQAGLFEKLFFGSGTQLSVL.

This chain joins TRBV5-1 and TRBJ2-3; TRBD2 matches 11 bases. Germline CDR1 is SGHRS and CDR2 is YFSETQ. CDR3 length equals 16 residues. V was clipped by 0 bases and J by 4 bases; unmatched bases: 4. In DNA form, the CDR3 reads TGCGCCAGCAGCTTGGGCACTAGCGGGGGCGCAGATACGCAGTATTTT. This gives the protein CASSLGTSGGADTQYF.

This chain joins TRBV9 and TRBJ2-1; D might be TRBD2 (5 bases). The V gene lost 4 bases and the J gene lost 7 bases, with 18 bases spanning the gap. The CDR3 runs to 15 residues. The V gene's germline CDR1 is SGDLS and CDR2 YYNGEE. The chain's CDR3 is CASSSRSARGNEQFF. For the CDR3, the DNA is TGTGCCAGCAGCTCCCGCTCCGCCAGAGGGAATGAGCAGTTCTTC.

The chain employs TRBV10-2 and TRBJ2-7; 9 nucleotides line up with TRBD2. Germline assignment: CDR1 WSHSY and CDR2 SAAADI. V lost 6 bases to trimming and J lost 6 bases; unmatched junction nucleotides: 9. This CDR3 has 14 amino acids. The CDR3 bases are TGCGCCAGCAGGCCGGGACTAGCTTATTCCGAGCAGTACGTC. Amino acid sequence: CASRPGLAYSEQYV.

The rearrangement links TRBV14 to TRBJ2-1, with TRBD1 as a possible D gene (6 bases). The length of the CDR3 is 15 residues. The germline CDR1 and CDR2 sequences are SGHDN and FVKESK. V was pared by 1 base and J by 4 bases, with 11 bases between. DNA of the CDR3: TGTGCCAGCAGCCAAGTGACAGGTAGATACAATGAGCAGTTCTTC. It yields the protein CASSQVTGRYNEQFF.

The chain links TRBV5-1 to TRBJ2-3; D not resolved. V lost 5 bases and J 0 bases, leaving 7 bases between the germline ends. CDR1 is SGHRS and CDR2 is YFSETQ in the germline V gene. The CDR3 has 13 amino acids. CDR3 nucleotide sequence: TGCGCCAGCAGACTCTCTAGCACAGATACGCAGTATTTT. Its protein is CASRLSSTDTQYF.

The chain joins TRBV2 to TRBJ1-1, with a possible D match to TRBD1 (5 bases). Per the germline V gene, CDR1 is SNHLY and CDR2 is FYNNEI. This CDR3 has 13 residues. V dropped 1 base and J dropped 6 bases, with 9 bases sitting between them. The DNA for the CDR3 is TGTGCCAGCAGTGAAGAGCAGGGCGCTGAAGCTTTCTTT. Translating gives CASSEEQGAEAFF.

The rearrangement uses TRBV19 and TRBJ2-7; possibly TRBD2 for D (6 bases). The CDR3 is 16 amino acids. Germline V gene lookup returns CDR1 LNHDA and CDR2 SQIVND (reference sequence). Trimming took 0 bases from V and 3 from J, leaving 15 bases between them. The CDR3 is CASSIDNGGGSYEQYF. CDR3 nucleotides: TGTGCCAGTAGTATAGATAACGGCGGAGGGAGCTACGAGCAGTACTTC.